Listed below are T cell receptor beta chains from one sample, sequenced in a study of cytomegalovirus exposure and HLA in healthy donors. Some clones are missing from TCRdb's copy, which holds only in-frame ones; the method was immunoSEQ multiplex PCR. The sample carries tens of thousands of clones, 80% to 95% recorded once. Sequenced input: PBMCs. The source of these receptors is a man younger than 35 in good health and CMV-seronegative. The conserved cysteine and the conserved F or W are not part of the CDR3 here.

TRBV9	ASSVNSGRANTGELF
TRBV7-2	ASSLSGTGNTEAF
TRBV19	ASSIPTGDGGTDTQY
TRBV2	ASSRTSGTYEQY
TRBV28	ASATRGEQY
TRBV6-6	ASSYLRQGVNEKLF
TRBV5-1	ASSLVLAGGRYQETQY
TRBV4-1	ASSRETAGVVNTEAF
TRBV7-2	ASSPRLAGGHTDTQY
TRBV5-1	ASSLPGQTYNEQF
TRBV7-2	ASSPGGGYNTEAF
TRBV6-1	ASSEGVGGVVNEQF
TRBV4-1	ASSQEGLAGVGLSYEQY
TRBV9	ASSVVGGSADTQY
TRBV6-1	ASSDQGSTDTQY
TRBV9	ASSVAGTGAQWGYT
TRBV7-2	ASSLSRLGELF
TRBV21-1	ASRLCGASQETQY
TRBV28	ASTVYREAF
TRBV28	ASSPRLTGGDPGNTIY
TRBV11-3	ASSLGGGADTGELF
TRBV27	ASMSPMRGMNNEQF
TRBV7-6	ASQPGGQGAETQY
TRBV7-2	ASSHTTGAGYGYT
TRBV19	ASSIPGLAGATETQY
TRBV5-1	ASSLEVAGGHTGELF
TRBV5-4	ASSFDNSTWAKNIQY